This is a list of T cell receptor beta chains from one sample in a study of T-cell memory formation after mild COVID-19. TCRdb ran MiXCR on the 5' RACE reads and lists one entry per CDR3 protein. The table includes about 360,000 distinct CDR3 sequences, over 13% detected once. Sequencing was carried out using PBMCs or a T cell subset sorted from them (not recorded which). The receptor set was obtained from a man between 18 and 35 years old who had mild COVID-19 (a few samples of this study predate the infection). Cell type and time point are not known. Each CDR3 is given with its conserved first and last residue. D genes are given only for firm matches. Only part of the rows carry a size: once, few, many, or a class if the clone is expanded.

J gene: TRBJ1-1; D gene: TRBD1; clone size: .; V gene: TRBV5-1; CDR3 DNA: TGCGCCAGCAGCTATGGACAGGGCTCTGAAGCTTTCTTT; CDR3 protein: CASSYGQGSEAFF
J gene: TRBJ2-3; D gene: .; clone size: many; V gene: TRBV29-1; CDR3 DNA: TGCAGCCTCATCTTTGCAGATACGCAGTATTTT; CDR3 protein: CSLIFADTQYF
J gene: TRBJ2-1; D gene: TRBD2; clone size: few; V gene: TRBV5-5; CDR3 DNA: TGTGCCAGCAGTTTCGGAGCGGGGGGGACGGCTCAGTTCTTC; CDR3 protein: CASSFGAGGTAQFF
J gene: TRBJ2-1; D gene: TRBD1; clone size: .; V gene: TRBV2; CDR3 DNA: TGTGCCAGCAGTGAAGTACAGGGGGCTGGAAATGAGCAGTTCTTC; CDR3 protein: CASSEVQGAGNEQFF
J gene: TRBJ2-3; D gene: TRBD2; clone size: few; V gene: TRBV6-5; CDR3 DNA: TGTGCCAGCAGACCCCGGGACTACCCTTTGAATACGCAGTATTTT; CDR3 protein: CASRPRDYPLNTQYF
J gene: TRBJ2-3; D gene: TRBD2; clone size: few; V gene: TRBV24-1; CDR3 DNA: TGTGCCACCAGTGATGCCCGGACGGGAGGGGATACGCAGTATTTT; CDR3 protein: CATSDARTGGDTQYF
J gene: TRBJ1-2; D gene: .; clone size: few; V gene: TRBV7-9; CDR3 DNA: TGTGCCAGCAGCCTGAACGTGGGGGGCTACACCTTC; CDR3 protein: CASSLNVGGYTF
J gene: TRBJ2-5; D gene: .; clone size: few; V gene: TRBV4-3; CDR3 DNA: TGCGCCAGCAGCCAAGGGCTAACGACGTTGGAGACCCAGTACTTC; CDR3 protein: CASSQGLTTLETQYF
J gene: TRBJ2-4; D gene: TRBD1; clone size: .; V gene: TRBV4-1; CDR3 DNA: TGCGCCAGCAGCGCGCCCGGCCGGACAGGGAACATTCAGTACTTC; CDR3 protein: CASSAPGRTGNIQYF
J gene: TRBJ2-7; D gene: .; clone size: many; V gene: TRBV5-5; CDR3 DNA: TGTGCCAGCAGCTTTCCAGGACAGCCTAACGAGCAGTACTTC; CDR3 protein: CASSFPGQPNEQYF
J gene: TRBJ2-7; D gene: .; clone size: .; V gene: TRBV14; CDR3 DNA: TGTGCCAGCAGCCAGCGAAAAGGAAGCGGTGGCGAGCAGTACTTC; CDR3 protein: CASSQRKGSGGEQYF
J gene: TRBJ2-2; D gene: .; clone size: few; V gene: TRBV11-2; CDR3 DNA: TGTGCCAGCAGCCGGCCGGGGCGGAACACCGGGGAGCTGTTTTTT; CDR3 protein: CASSRPGRNTGELFF
J gene: TRBJ1-6; D gene: .; clone size: .; V gene: TRBV6-5; CDR3 DNA: TGTGCCAGCAGCCGCCCCTATAATTCACCCCTCCACTTT; CDR3 protein: CASSRPYNSPLHF
J gene: TRBJ1-4; D gene: .; clone size: .; V gene: TRBV5-4; CDR3 DNA: TGTGCCAGCAGCCGTCGTAATAATGAAAAACTGTTTTTT; CDR3 protein: CASSRRNNEKLFF
J gene: TRBJ2-1; D gene: TRBD2; clone size: .; V gene: TRBV3-1; CDR3 DNA: TGTGCCAGCAGCCAAGAAAGCGGGGGGCGCCCGAAGTTCTTC; CDR3 protein: CASSQESGGRPKFF
J gene: TRBJ1-1; D gene: .; clone size: few; V gene: TRBV12-3/TRBV12-4; CDR3 DNA: TGTGCCAGCAGTTTTCCCGGGACCAAAGCTTTCTTT; CDR3 protein: CASSFPGTKAFF
J gene: TRBJ2-1; D gene: TRBD2; clone size: many; V gene: TRBV12-3/TRBV12-4; CDR3 DNA: TGTGCCAGCAGTTTACGACTAGCGGAGTACAATGAGCAGTTCTTC; CDR3 protein: CASSLRLAEYNEQFF
J gene: TRBJ1-1; D gene: .; clone size: few; V gene: TRBV4-1; CDR3 DNA: TGCGCCAGCAGCCCCCGACCGACTATCCTGATGAACACTGAAGCTTTCTTT; CDR3 protein: CASSPRPTILMNTEAFF
J gene: TRBJ1-2; D gene: .; clone size: .; V gene: TRBV12-3/TRBV12-4; CDR3 DNA: TGTGCCAGCAGTTCCAGTTGGGGCTACACCTTC; CDR3 protein: CASSSSWGYTF
J gene: TRBJ2-2; D gene: TRBD1; clone size: .; V gene: TRBV2; CDR3 DNA: TGTGCCGGCTGGACAGGAAACACCGGGGAGCTGTTTTTT; CDR3 protein: CAGWTGNTGELFF
J gene: TRBJ2-3; D gene: .; clone size: .; V gene: TRBV4-1; CDR3 DNA: TGCGCCAGCAGCCAGGCAGGGCCAGATACGCAGTATTTT; CDR3 protein: CASSQAGPDTQYF
J gene: TRBJ2-3; D gene: TRBD2; clone size: .; V gene: TRBV19; CDR3 DNA: TGTGCCAGTAGCACCTTCGGAGGGAGGGTGACAGATACGCAGTATTTT; CDR3 protein: CASSTFGGRVTDTQYF
J gene: TRBJ2-2; D gene: .; clone size: many; V gene: TRBV7-9; CDR3 DNA: TGTGCCAGCAGCCACCGAGGAGGCAGCTTAAACACCGGGGAGCTGTTTTTT; CDR3 protein: CASSHRGGSLNTGELFF
J gene: TRBJ2-3; D gene: .; clone size: many; V gene: TRBV9; CDR3 DNA: TGTGCCAGCAGCCCCACAATGTTAACGCGGCAGTATTTT; CDR3 protein: CASSPTMLTRQYF
J gene: TRBJ1-1; D gene: .; clone size: few; V gene: TRBV20-1; CDR3 DNA: TGCAGTGCTAGAGGGACTCCGATGGGGTCTGAAGCTTTCTTT; CDR3 protein: CSARGTPMGSEAFF
J gene: TRBJ2-2; D gene: TRBD1; clone size: .; V gene: TRBV12-3/TRBV12-4; CDR3 DNA: TGTGCCAGCAGTTTAATGGGACAGGGGGCCGGGGAGCTGTTTTTT; CDR3 protein: CASSLMGQGAGELFF
J gene: TRBJ1-2; D gene: .; clone size: few; V gene: TRBV7-9; CDR3 DNA: TGTGCCAGCAGCTTCCAGACGGCGAACTCCTATGGCTACACCTTC; CDR3 protein: CASSFQTANSYGYTF